These 21 T cell receptor beta chains came from one sample sequenced in a study of cytomegalovirus exposure and HLA in healthy donors. PCR used 60 Vbeta primers and 13 Jbeta primers. Clones were sequenced by immunoSEQ multiplex PCR, and TCRdb holds only the in-frame ones, with some missing. The data contain around 170,000 clones, about three quarters of them singletons. The source material was PBMCs. These receptors were collected from a man in his forties in good health and CMV-seronegative.

J is TRBJ1-1 and V is TRBV27, with 8 bases lining up with TRBD1. Germline V gene sequence: CDR1 MNHEY, CDR2 SMNVEV (reference sequence). Losses at the gene ends were 4 bases for V and 4 bases for J; bases not matched to a gene: 5. This CDR3 is 14 amino acids long. The chain's CDR3 is CASSSRGLGTEAFF. The CDR3 DNA sequence: TGTGCCAGCAGTTCCAGGGGGCTCGGCACTGAAGCTTTCTTT.

The chain employs TRBV19 and TRBJ2-2; 7 nucleotides line up with TRBD2. Trimming at V came to 9 bases and at J to 5 bases, leaving 9 bases not matched to a gene. The V gene's germline CDR1 is LNHDA and CDR2 SQIVND (reference sequence). The CDR3 contains 14 residues. CDR3 sequence reads: CASSHGGGTGELFF. In DNA form, the CDR3 reads TGTGCCAGCTCCCACGGGGGAGGGACCGGGGAGCTGTTTTTT.

The V and J genes are TRBV9 and TRBJ1-4, with no clear D. This CDR3 has 13 amino acids. Between the trimmed V and J ends, which lost 0 bases and 5 bases, there was a span of 5 bases. In germline, CDR1 is SGDLS, CDR2 YYNGEE. The chain's CDR3 is CASSVDSNEKLFF. DNA of the CDR3: TGTGCCAGCAGCGTAGACAGCAATGAAAAACTGTTTTTT.

The J gene is TRBJ2-5, the V gene TRBV5-1, with 14 bases matching TRBD2. Germline lookup yields CDR1 SGHRS and CDR2 YFSETQ. CDR3 length: 17 amino acids. With V trimmed by 4 bases and J by 3 bases, 8 bases remained unmatched. CDR3 region: CASSRQPGLAGEETQYF. CDR3 sequence (DNA): TGCGCCAGCAGCCGTCAACCGGGACTAGCGGGAGAAGAGACCCAGTACTTC.

The genes are TRBV29-1 and TRBJ1-1; D is unresolved. The CDR3 runs to 14 residues. Trimming shortened V by 4 bases and J by 1 base, and 13 bases separated the two germline ends. The V gene's germline CDR1 is SQVTM and CDR2 ANQGSEA. The CDR3 DNA sequence: TGCAGCGTTGCTTTACTCGGGTCGAACACTGAAGCTTTCTTT. Amino acids: CSVALLGSNTEAFF.

CDR3 residues: CASSRQGVSYGYTF. DNA of the CDR3: TGCGCCAGCAGCAGGCAGGGGGTTTCCTATGGCTACACCTTC. The gene calls are TRBV4-3 and TRBJ1-2; TRBD1 agrees at 7 bases. The J segment lost 4 bases and the V segment lost 5 bases, leaving 7 bases of the junction unmatched. Germline V gives CDR1 LGHNA, CDR2 YSLEER. This CDR3 comprises 14 residues.

This clone was seen once. The genes are TRBV23-1 and TRBJ2-7; weak D call: TRBD1 (7 bases). TRBV23-1 qualifies as an ORF whose function is uncertain. The CDR3 runs 17 residues. V lost 0 bases to trimming and J lost 1 base, with 16 bases between them. The CDR3 region is CASSQSEATGRSYEQYF. The CDR3 region has the DNA TGCGCCAGCAGTCAATCGGAGGCGACAGGGAGGTCCTACGAGCAGTACTTC.

The chain is built from TRBV9 and TRBJ2-3, with TRBD1 matching over 7 bases. Germline CDR1 is SGDLS and CDR2 is YYNGEE. The CDR3 is 17 residues long. V was pared by 0 bases and J by 5 bases, with 12 bases of the junction left unmatched. The CDR3 nucleotides are TGTGCCAGCAGCGTAGATCCGGACAGGCCCATAGGAGATACGCAGTATTTT. It specifies CASSVDPDRPIGDTQYF.

The chain employs TRBV18 and TRBJ1-1; D remains ambiguous. Per germline, CDR1 KGHSH and CDR2 LQKENI. V shed 1 base and J shed 1 base, with 4 bases lying between them. The CDR3 covers 13 residues. CDR3 residues: CASSPQRNTEAFF. The CDR3 DNA is TGTGCCAGCTCACCACAGCGGAACACTGAAGCTTTCTTT.

The chain couples TRBV5-1 to TRBJ2-1, with 10 bases lining up with TRBD2. Germline CDR1 is SGHRS and CDR2 is YFSETQ. The CDR3 extends over 18 amino acids. The trim removed 4 bases at V and 2 bases at J, leaving 12 bases unmatched. The CDR3 sequence: CASSRDSVAGGTYNEQFF. CDR3 sequence (DNA): TGCGCCAGCAGCCGCGACTCGGTAGCGGGAGGTACCTACAATGAGCAGTTCTTC.

This rearrangement joins TRBV19 to TRBJ2-7, with a tentative D call TRBD1 (5 bases). Germline-derived CDR1 and CDR2 are LNHDA and SQIVND (reference sequence). The V and J ends lost 4 bases and 6 bases respectively, with 19 bases between them. The CDR3 consists of 15 residues. CDR3 DNA sequence: TGTGCCAGTAGTAGGAACGCAGGGATGGCGTCCGAGCAGTACTTC. Protein sequence: CASSRNAGMASEQYF.

The chain combines TRBV29-1 with TRBJ1-1; D is uncertain. This CDR3 contains 13 residues. V was trimmed by 2 bases and J by 5 bases, leaving 12 bases between them. Germline loops: CDR1 SQVTM, CDR2 ANQGSEA. The CDR3 DNA follows: TGCAGCGTTGAAACGGGGAGAGGAACTGAAGCTTTCTTT. Residues: CSVETGRGTEAFF. Combining the CDR3 with reference TRBV29-1 and TRBJ1-1 gives the whole variable domain SAVISQKPSRDICQRGTSLTIQCQVDSQVTMMFWYRQQPGQSLTLIATANQGSEATYESGFVIDKFPISRPNLTFSTLTVSNMSPEDSSIYLCSVETGRGTEAFFGQGTRLTVV.

The chain combines TRBV29-1 with TRBJ1-2; TRBD1 might be the D (6 bases). The germline CDR1 and CDR2 sequences are SQVTM and ANQGSEA. V dropped 0 bases and J dropped 2 bases, with 13 bases sitting between them. CDR3 length: 15 residues. The CDR3 bases are TGCAGCGTTGAAGATGGGGGGGCCTCAAACTATGGCTACACCTTC. Amino acids: CSVEDGGASNYGYTF.

The rearrangement links TRBV6-1 to TRBJ2-3; unclear D gene. V shed 3 bases and J shed 0 bases, with 10 bases lying between them. The CDR3 is 15 amino acids. Germline-derived CDR1 and CDR2 are MNHNS and SASEGT. The CDR3 sequence is CASSETLTSTDTQYF. CDR3 bases: TGTGCCAGCAGTGAGACGTTGACTAGCACAGATACGCAGTATTTT.

The DNA of the CDR3 is TGCGCCAGCAGACTAGCGGGAAACAATGAGCAGTTCTTC. This gives the protein CASRLAGNNEQFF. The rearrangement links TRBV5-1 to TRBJ2-1; 10 bases are a match to TRBD2. The CDR3 is made up of 13 amino acids. V was pared by 5 bases and J by 5 bases, with 1 base of the junction left unmatched. CDR1 and CDR2 (germline): SGHRS, YFSETQ.

This clone was detected a few times. The V and J genes are TRBV7-2 and TRBJ2-7, with 8 bases aligning to TRBD2. V was pared by 1 base and J by 2 bases, with 4 bases of the junction left unmatched. The germline CDR1 and CDR2 sequences are SGHTA and FQGNSA. The CDR3 runs to 15 residues. In nucleotides, the CDR3 is TGTGCCAGCAGCTTAGGACCGGGAGGGCCCTACGAGCAGTACTTC. This gives the protein CASSLGPGGPYEQYF.

The chain employs TRBV5-1 and TRBJ2-7; the D gene is possibly TRBD1 (6 bases). V was clipped by 4 bases and J by 2 bases, with 10 bases between them. The CDR3 runs to 13 residues. CDR1 is SGHRS, CDR2 YFSETQ, per germline. For the CDR3, the DNA is TGCGCCAGCAGCCAGGGGACGACCTACGAGCAGTACTTC. Protein: CASSQGTTYEQYF. Full variable domain (outside the CDR3, taken from reference TRBV5-1 and TRBJ2-7): KAGVTQTPRYLIKTRGQQVTLSCSPISGHRSVSWYQQTPGQGLQFLFEYFSETQRNKGNFPGRFSGRQFSNSRSEMNVSTLELGDSALYLCASSQGTTYEQYFGPGTRLTVT.

In this sample, this clone turned up a few times. V and J are TRBV27 and TRBJ2-5; D may be TRBD2 (5 bases). Per germline, CDR1 MNHEY and CDR2 SMNVEV (reference sequence). The CDR3 has 12 residues. Deletions cut 8 bases from V and 4 bases from J, with 11 bases between. The CDR3 here is CASRGWGETQYF. CDR3 DNA sequence: TGTGCCAGCCGGGGATGGGGAGAGACCCAGTACTTC.

CDR3 coding DNA: TGTGCCAGCAGCCCCGTGGGCAGGGGCAATGAGCAGTTCTTC. Encoded protein: CASSPVGRGNEQFF. The J gene is TRBJ2-1, the V gene TRBV7-9; a weak D match, TRBD1 (6 bases). This CDR3 spans 14 amino acids. The V and J ends lost 5 bases and 6 bases respectively, with 14 bases between them. CDR1 is SEHNR, CDR2 FQNEAQ, per germline (reference sequence). The variable domain in full, with the rest retrieved from reference TRBV7-9 and TRBJ2-1, is DTGVSQNPRHKITKRGQNVTFRCDPISEHNRLYWYRQTLGQGPEFLTYFQNEAQLEKSRLLSDRFSAERPKGSFSTLEIQRTEQGDSAMYLCASSPVGRGNEQFFGPGTRLTVL.

This clone was counted only a few times. The rearrangement uses TRBV10-3 and TRBJ2-1, with D possibly TRBD1 on 6 matching bases. In germline, CDR1 is ENHRY, CDR2 SYGVKD. The V end lost 0 bases, the J end lost 14 bases, and 17 bases lay between the germline ends. The length of the CDR3 is 14 residues. The CDR3 region is CAISESGAAASEFF. Here the CDR3 DNA reads TGTGCCATCAGTGAGTCGGGGGCCGCAGCTTCGGAGTTCTTC.

The rearrangement links TRBV5-1 to TRBJ2-3, with 7 bases lining up with TRBD2. CDR3 length: 14 amino acids. The trim removed 3 bases at V and 3 bases at J, leaving 4 bases unmatched. Germline CDR1 reads SGHRS; CDR2 reads YFSETQ. CDR3 coding DNA: TGCGCCAGCAGCTCCCGGGGGGAGACAGATACGCAGTATTTT. It specifies CASSSRGETDTQYF.